A single sample is the source of the 32 T cell receptor beta chains below, sequenced in a study of T cells in Graves' hyperthyroidism and ophthalmopathy. TCR beta CDR3 regions were amplified from RNA. A set of HTBI primers served as the primers for a first-round RT-PCR of the TCR CDR3. TCRdb reprocessed the multiplex PCR reads with MiXCR, giving one entry per CDR3 protein. The table shows hundreds of thousands of distinct CDR3 sequences, with approximately 19% occurring only once. The sequencing input was blood. All receptors come from a woman between 50 and 59 years old with Graves' hyperthyroidism that later progressed to Graves' ophthalmopathy.

This clonotype came up many times. This rearrangement joins TRBV11-2 to TRBJ2-2, with D tentatively TRBD2 (5 bases). From germline, CDR1 is SGHAT and CDR2 FQNNGV. The CDR3 loop spans 16 amino acids. With 4 bases removed from V and 6 bases from J, the gap between germline ends came to 18 bases. CDR3 amino acids: CASSSTGIRSAGELFF. CDR3 bases: TGTGCCAGCAGCTCGACCGGGATCAGGTCGGCCGGGGAGCTGTTTTTT. The whole variable domain, remainder taken from reference TRBV11-2 and TRBJ2-2, is EAGVAQSPRYKIIEKRQSVAFWCNPISGHATLYWYQQILGQGPKLLIQFQNNGVVDDSQLPKDRFSAERLKGVDSTLKIQPAKLEDSAVYLCASSSTGIRSAGELFFGEGSRLTVL.

In this sample, this clonotype turned up a few times. This rearrangement joins TRBV13 to TRBJ1-3, with 8 bases identical to TRBD1. Trimming cost V 5 bases and J 0 bases; bases outside gene matches: 3. From germline, CDR1 is PRHDT and CDR2 FYEKMQ (reference sequence). The CDR3 is 15 amino acids. DNA for the CDR3: TGTGCCAGCAGCACAGGGGGACTCTCTGGAAACACCATATATTTT. Protein sequence: CASSTGGLSGNTIYF.

This clonotype was seen ten or more times. V gene TRBV11-2 combines with J gene TRBJ1-6; D is unclear. This CDR3 spans 15 amino acids. Germline values: CDR1 SGHAT, CDR2 FQNNGV. V was trimmed by 2 bases and J by 2 bases, leaving 7 bases between them. This CDR3 is CASSLSAAYNSPLHF. The CDR3 nucleotides read TGTGCCAGCAGCTTATCGGCAGCCTATAATTCACCCCTCCACTTT.

This clonotype was picked up many times. The V gene is TRBV20-1, the J gene TRBJ1-4; D unresolved. CDR1 DFQATT and CDR2 SNEGSKA come from the germline V gene (reference sequence). This CDR3 has 13 amino acids. V was cut by 1 base and J by 4 bases, with 7 bases left in between. CDR3 sequence reads: CSARANDNEKLFF. The CDR3 DNA reads TGCAGTGCTAGAGCCAACGATAATGAAAAACTGTTTTTT.

Here the CDR3 reads CSARARGANTGELFF. CDR3 bases: TGCAGTGCTAGAGCGAGGGGCGCGAACACCGGGGAGCTGTTTTTT. V is TRBV20-1 and J is TRBJ2-2; TRBD1 or TRBD2 may be the D gene (5 bases each). Germline CDR1 DFQATT, CDR2 SNEGSKA (reference sequence). V was clipped by 1 base and J by 0 bases, with 9 bases between them. The CDR3 contains 15 residues.

This clonotype was seen only a few times. J is TRBJ2-3 and V is TRBV4-1; 8 nucleotides line up with TRBD2. Trimming cost V 3 bases and J 2 bases; bases outside gene matches: 4. This CDR3 is built from 15 residues. The germline CDR1 and CDR2 sequences are MGHRA and YSYEKL. The CDR3 DNA reads TGCGCCAGCAGCCAGGGTAGCGGGGACACAGATACGCAGTATTTT. Translation: CASSQGSGDTDTQYF.

Ten or more counts support this clonotype. The chain combines TRBV30 with TRBJ1-1; 11 nucleotides agree with TRBD1. After removal of 5 bases from V and 4 bases from J, the junction contained 3 bases not matched to a gene. CDR1 is GTSNPN, CDR2 SVGIG, per germline (reference sequence). The CDR3 extends over 13 amino acids. In DNA form, the CDR3 reads TGTGCCTGGGGACAGGGGGCGGGCACTGAAGCTTTCTTT. It codes for CAWGQGAGTEAFF.

This chain joins TRBV10-3 and TRBJ2-3, with a possible D match to TRBD1 (5 bases). The CDR3 totals 14 residues. Germline V CDR1 and CDR2: ENHRY, SYGVKD. V gave up 4 bases and J gave up 1 base, with 9 bases separating them. The CDR3 loop reads CAISGARGTDTQYF. For the CDR3, the DNA is TGTGCCATCAGTGGCGCCAGGGGCACAGATACGCAGTATTTT.

The rearrangement uses TRBV2 and TRBJ2-5; the match to TRBD2 covers 8 bases. CDR3 length: 13 residues. V lost 6 bases and J lost 3; bases outside the gene matches: 3. Germline V gene data show CDR1 as SNHLY and CDR2 as FYNNEI. Here the CDR3 reads CASRAGAEETQYF. CDR3 nucleotide sequence: TGTGCCAGCAGAGCGGGGGCCGAAGAGACCCAGTACTTC.

This clonotype was observed a handful of times. This chain links TRBV20-1 with TRBJ2-1; TRBD1 aligns across 9 bases. The CDR3 extends over 14 amino acids. The V gene end was trimmed by 2 bases and the J gene end by 7 bases; junction bases not matched to a gene: 6. Germline V gene sequence: CDR1 DFQATT, CDR2 SNEGSKA (reference sequence). CDR3 DNA sequence: TGCAGTGCTAGATCATACAGGGGGCGGAATGAGCAGTTCTTC. Translating it yields CSARSYRGRNEQFF.

In regard to this clonotype: This could be a read error, since a much larger clone is one nucleotide away. V and J are TRBV3-1 and TRBJ1-5; 8 bases map to TRBD1. V shed 0 bases and J 5 bases; nucleotides not matched to a gene: 0. The CDR3 totals 14 residues. The germline CDR1 and CDR2 sequences are LGHDT and YNNKEL (reference sequence). The chain's CDR3 is CASSQDRGHQPQHF. The DNA for the CDR3 is TGTGCCAGCAGCCAAGACAGGGGGCATCAGCCCCAGCATTTT.

This clonotype has at least ten counts. The rearrangement joins TRBV3-1 to TRBJ2-3; D possibly uses TRBD1 or TRBD2 (5 bases each). Germline loops: CDR1 LGHDT, CDR2 YNNKEL (reference sequence). The germline V and J ends were trimmed by 5 bases and 2 bases, with 11 bases remaining between them. The CDR3 runs to 14 residues. The CDR3 reads CASSTGLSTDTQYF. The CDR3 DNA sequence: TGTGCCAGCAGCACGGGGCTTTCCACAGATACGCAGTATTTT.

Concerning this clonotype itself: A much larger clone differs from this one at a single base, so this may be a read error. The gene calls are TRBV30 and TRBJ2-7; D may be TRBD1 (6 bases). The germline V gene encodes CDR1 GTSNPN and CDR2 SVGIG (reference sequence). The CDR3 consists of 13 residues. The CDR3 nucleotides read TGTGCCTGGAGCGCCGGGACAAAGGATGAGCGGTACTTC. This encodes CAWSAGTKDERYF.

This clonotype was picked up many times. This chain uses TRBV10-3 with TRBJ1-1; 8 bases match TRBD1. The trim removed 7 bases at V and 2 bases at J, leaving 6 bases unmatched. Per germline, CDR1 ENHRY and CDR2 SYGVKD. The CDR3 covers 14 residues. CDR3 sequence reads: CAIIGDRGNTEAFF. CDR3 sequence (DNA): TGTGCCATCATCGGCGACAGGGGTAACACTGAAGCTTTCTTT.

This clonotype appeared a few times. The chain recombines TRBV2 with TRBJ2-7; 7 nucleotides align to TRBD1. V lost 6 bases to trimming and J lost 2 bases; unmatched junction nucleotides: 7. The CDR3 is 14 residues long. CDR1 is SNHLY, CDR2 FYNNEI, per germline. CDR3 bases: TGTGCCAGCAGGGCTGGACAGGAACCCTACGAGCAGTACTTC. It translates to CASRAGQEPYEQYF.

This clonotype was found a few times. The J gene is TRBJ1-6, the V gene TRBV6-1; D is perhaps TRBD1 (6 bases). Looked up from germline, CDR1 is MNHNS and CDR2 is SASEGT. This CDR3 is 15 amino acids long. The ends were cut back, 8 bases at V and 9 bases at J, with 20 bases in the middle. The CDR3 nucleotides are TGTGCCAGCCTAAAAGCGCCAGCGACAGGTTCACCCCTCCACTTT. Its translation is CASLKAPATGSPLHF.

In this sample, this clonotype turned up a few times. The V and J genes are TRBV3-1 and TRBJ2-5; D may be TRBD1 (6 bases). V lost 3 bases and J 2 bases, leaving 13 bases between the germline ends. The CDR3 extends over 15 amino acids. Germline V gene lookup returns CDR1 LGHDT and CDR2 YNNKEL (reference sequence). As DNA, the CDR3 is TGTGCCAGCAGCCAGATGCTAGGACAGCAAGAGACCCAGTACTTC. This translates into CASSQMLGQQETQYF.

V gene TRBV4-1 combines with J gene TRBJ2-4, with D perhaps TRBD1 or TRBD2 (5 bases each). Germline CDR1 MGHRA, CDR2 YSYEKL. The CDR3 covers 19 residues. V was cut by 4 bases and J by 1 base, with 23 bases left in between. CDR3 nucleotide sequence: TGCGCCAGCAGCCGAGACCGGGACGGAGGATTCGAGGCCAAAAACATTCAGTACTTC. As protein: CASSRDRDGGFEAKNIQYF.

Only a few counts were recorded for this clonotype. The CDR3: CASNRDREAEAFF. In DNA, the CDR3 is TGCGCCAGCAACCGGGACAGGGAGGCTGAAGCTTTCTTT. The chain joins TRBV10-1 to TRBJ1-1; TRBD1 matches 9 bases. The trim removed 7 bases at V and 6 bases at J, leaving 6 bases unmatched. Germline lookup yields CDR1 WNHNN and CDR2 SYGVQD (reference sequence). The length of the CDR3 is 13 residues.

The chain employs TRBV7-9 and TRBJ2-6; tentatively, D is TRBD1 (6 bases). This CDR3 has 19 amino acids. Trimming left V 5 bases short and J 0 bases short, with 20 bases between. Germline-derived CDR1 and CDR2 are SEHNR and FQNEAQ (reference sequence). DNA for the CDR3: TGTGCCAGCAGCCAGACAGGCTCAGCCCCCTACTCTGGGGCCAACGTCCTGACTTTC. It codes for CASSQTGSAPYSGANVLTF.

The chain employs TRBV29-1 and TRBJ2-7; 12 positions agree with TRBD1. From germline, CDR1 is SQVTM and CDR2 ANQGSEA. This CDR3 region has 14 residues. V was pared by 6 bases and J by 5 bases, with 8 bases of the junction left unmatched. CDR3 protein: CSVEFRDRGHEQYF. In DNA form, the CDR3 reads TGCAGCGTAGAATTCCGGGACAGGGGGCACGAGCAGTACTTC.

This clonotype was counted at least ten times. The chain employs TRBV5-6 and TRBJ2-7, with D unclear. Deletions cut 2 bases from V and 0 bases from J, with 9 bases between. The CDR3 consists of 14 residues. Germline loops: CDR1 SGHDT, CDR2 YYEEEE. CDR3 loop: CASSFGWSSYEQYF. DNA for the CDR3: TGTGCCAGCAGCTTCGGGTGGAGCTCCTACGAGCAGTACTTC.

The V gene is TRBV2, the J gene TRBJ1-2, with 8 bases lining up with TRBD1. Germline V gene data show CDR1 as SNHLY and CDR2 as FYNNEI. The CDR3 is made up of 14 amino acids. V shed 7 bases and J 6 bases; nucleotides not matched to a gene: 10. CDR3 coding DNA: TGTGCCAGCATCGAACGTCGGACAGGGAATGGCTACACCTTC. Its translation is CASIERRTGNGYTF.

The chain employs TRBV25-1 and TRBJ2-3; the match to TRBD2 covers 14 bases. Germline loops: CDR1 MGHDK, CDR2 SYGVNS. V was pared by 3 bases and J by 5 bases, with 10 bases of the junction left unmatched. This CDR3 region has 18 residues. Here the CDR3 reads CASSDRGLAGGRGDTQYF. The CDR3 DNA follows: TGTGCCAGCAGTGACCGCGGACTAGCGGGGGGCCGGGGAGATACGCAGTATTTT. Filled out from reference TRBV25-1 and TRBJ2-3, the complete variable domain reads EADIYQTPRYLVIGTGKKITLECSQTMGHDKMYWYQQDPGMELHLIHYSYGVNSTEKGDLSSESTVSRIRTEHFPLTLESARPSHTSQYLCASSDRGLAGGRGDTQYFGPGTRLTVL.

This chain uses TRBV6-1 with TRBJ2-2, with D maybe TRBD2 (5 bases). V lost 6 bases, J lost 5 bases, and 13 bases lay in between. The CDR3 contains 14 residues. Germline lookup yields CDR1 MNHNS and CDR2 SASEGT. This CDR3 reads CASSPGSVTGELFF. CDR3 DNA sequence: TGTGCCAGCAGCCCGGGGTCGGTAACCGGGGAGCTGTTTTTT.

At least ten counts were recorded for this clonotype. The gene calls are TRBV7-6 and TRBJ2-3, with 11 bases lining up with TRBD2. This CDR3 comprises 16 residues. Germline loops: CDR1 SGHVS, CDR2 FNYEAQ. The trim removed 4 bases at V and 0 bases at J, leaving 3 bases unmatched. The CDR3 sequence: CASSYRLAGSTDTQYF. Written as DNA, the CDR3 is TGTGCCAGCAGCTATCGACTAGCGGGGAGCACAGATACGCAGTATTTT.

This clonotype was observed a handful of times. The chain employs TRBV19 and TRBJ2-5, with a tentative D call TRBD1 (6 bases). The CDR3 runs to 16 residues. Trimming removed 3 bases from V and 5 bases from J, with 19 bases in between. The V gene's germline CDR1 is LNHDA and CDR2 SQIVND (reference sequence). The CDR3 is CASSMMFRGGDETQYF. The DNA of the CDR3 is TGTGCCAGTAGTATGATGTTCAGGGGTGGAGACGAGACCCAGTACTTC.

The chain is built from TRBV7-9 and TRBJ1-4, with D hard to call. Deletions cut 4 bases from V and 8 bases from J, with 11 bases between. Germline CDR1 reads SEHNR; CDR2 reads FQNEAQ (reference sequence). This CDR3 region has 13 residues. CDR3 in amino acids: CASSSVVGEKLFF. DNA for the CDR3: TGTGCCAGCAGCTCTGTAGTAGGAGAAAAACTGTTTTTT.

This clonotype has just a few counts. The chain recombines TRBV12-3 or TRBV12-4 with TRBJ1-5; 7 nucleotides line up with TRBD1. The CDR3 covers 18 residues. Trimming cost V 1 base and J 0 bases; bases outside gene matches: 9. The CDR3 bases are TGTGCCAGCAGTTTAGGGCAGGGGGGCCGGTATAGCAATCAGCCCCAGCATTTT. As protein: CASSLGQGGRYSNQPQHF.

This clonotype has at least ten counts. The chain joins TRBV7-2 to TRBJ1-5, with D possibly matching TRBD1 (6 bases). Trimming pared 2 bases from V and 7 bases from J, leaving 15 bases between. CDR1 is SGHTA and CDR2 is FQGNSA in the germline V gene. This CDR3 comprises 15 residues. CDR3 DNA: TGTGCCAGCAGCTTATCGGCAGGGGCGGTGCAGCCCCAGCATTTT. Translated, it gives CASSLSAGAVQPQHF.

This clonotype has only a few counts. V gene TRBV5-4 combines with J gene TRBJ2-3; D is unclear. Between the trimmed V and J ends, which lost 2 bases and 4 bases, there was a span of 17 bases. Germline CDR1 reads SGHNT; CDR2 reads YYREEE (reference sequence). This CDR3 contains 16 residues. The CDR3 loop is CASSLRYSKGADTQYF. The CDR3 DNA follows: TGTGCCAGCAGCTTAAGGTACAGTAAAGGAGCAGATACGCAGTATTTT. Combining the CDR3 with reference TRBV5-4 and TRBJ2-3 gives the whole variable domain ETGVTQSPTHLIKTRGQQVTLRCSSQSGHNTVSWYQQALGQGPQFIFQYYREEENGRGNFPPRFSGLQFPNYSSELNVNALELDDSALYLCASSLRYSKGADTQYFGPGTRLTVL.

The CDR3 loop is CASSLSRGGGSSTDTQYF. CDR3 sequence (DNA): TGTGCCAGCAGCTTGAGTCGCGGGGGAGGTTCTAGCACAGATACGCAGTATTTT. The V call is TRBV5-8, the J call TRBJ2-3; 7 positions match TRBD2. The CDR3 has 18 residues. V lost 1 base, J lost 0 bases, and 11 bases stayed unmatched. Germline values: CDR1 SGHTS, CDR2 YDEGEE.